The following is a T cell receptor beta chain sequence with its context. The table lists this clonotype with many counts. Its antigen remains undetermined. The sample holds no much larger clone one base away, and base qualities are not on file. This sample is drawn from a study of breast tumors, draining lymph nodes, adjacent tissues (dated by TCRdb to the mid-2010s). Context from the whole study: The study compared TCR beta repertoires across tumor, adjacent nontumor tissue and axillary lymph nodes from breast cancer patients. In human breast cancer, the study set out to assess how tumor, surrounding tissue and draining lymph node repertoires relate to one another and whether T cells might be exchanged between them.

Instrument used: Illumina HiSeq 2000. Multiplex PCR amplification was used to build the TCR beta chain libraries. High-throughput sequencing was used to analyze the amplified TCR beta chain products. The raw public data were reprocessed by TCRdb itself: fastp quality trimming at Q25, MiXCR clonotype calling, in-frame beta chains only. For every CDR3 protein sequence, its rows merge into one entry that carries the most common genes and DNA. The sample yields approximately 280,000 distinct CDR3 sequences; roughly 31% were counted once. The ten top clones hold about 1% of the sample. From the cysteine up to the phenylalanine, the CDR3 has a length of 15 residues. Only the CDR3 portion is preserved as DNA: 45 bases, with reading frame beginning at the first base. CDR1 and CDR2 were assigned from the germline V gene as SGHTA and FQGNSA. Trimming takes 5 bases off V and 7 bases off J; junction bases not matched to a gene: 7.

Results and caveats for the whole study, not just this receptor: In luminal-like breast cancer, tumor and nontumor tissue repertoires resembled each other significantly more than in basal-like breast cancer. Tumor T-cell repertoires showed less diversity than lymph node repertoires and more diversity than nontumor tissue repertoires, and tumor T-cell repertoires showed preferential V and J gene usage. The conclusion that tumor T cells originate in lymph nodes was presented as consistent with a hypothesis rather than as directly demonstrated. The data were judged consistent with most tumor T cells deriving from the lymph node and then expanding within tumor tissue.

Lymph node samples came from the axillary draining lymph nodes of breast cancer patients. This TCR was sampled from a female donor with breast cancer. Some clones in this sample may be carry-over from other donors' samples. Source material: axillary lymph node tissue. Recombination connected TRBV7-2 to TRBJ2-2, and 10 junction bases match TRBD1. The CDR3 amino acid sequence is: CASSAGTGVVGELFF. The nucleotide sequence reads TGTGCCAGCAGCGCCGGGACAGGGGTCGTCGGGGAGCTGTTTTTT.